This T cell receptor beta chain was profiled in a study of blood T cells in healthy people across ages (dated by TCRdb to between 2014 and 2017). About the study as a whole: In model experiments, roughly one uniquely barcoded TCR beta cDNA molecule per two T cells was captured by template switching. To avoid experimental bias, donors of different ages were distributed randomly across sequencing lanes. The study measured age-related changes in TCR beta repertoire diversity using deep sequencing normalized with unique cDNA molecular identifiers. Two additional independent replicas of 1 million unique cDNA reads from the same blood draw were analyzed for two donors (one aged 18 to 30 and one aged 80 or older). Donors were grouped into four age groups: young (average about 15 years), middle-aged (under 40), aged (over 55) and long-lived (approximately 81).

The full study reports these points: Because profiling used bulk unsorted PBMCs, naive and antigen-experienced compartments could not be compared conclusively. Because donor CMV infection status was unknown, age-related changes in expanded clonotypes were potentially confounded. Observed TCR beta diversity per million T cells fell roughly linearly with age, and a significant reduction was already apparent by age approximately 40. Estimates of total diversity based on one million sequenced T cells were considered lower bounds and underestimates. Compared with the aged group, the long-lived group had more naive CD4+ T cells, fewer expanded clones and increased TCR diversity, suggesting age selection. The percentage of naive T cells measured by flow cytometry correlated strongly with observed TCR beta diversity.

This clonotype was detected only a few times. No cognate antigen has been identified for it. Germline and junction disagree at one end, which may indicate a read error. Preparation of the library involved 5' RACE. The instrument was an Illumina HiSeq 2500. The second PCR ran for roughly 7 to 12 cycles and used a J-beta primer mix along with a sample-barcoded 5' primer. A unique molecular identifier was introduced onto each TCR beta cDNA molecule by a template-switch 5' adaptor carrying 12 random nucleotides. At least 3 million CDR3-containing paired-end reads were obtained from each sample. The Mint cDNA synthesis kit, primed by a TRBC-specific oligonucleotide, was used to synthesize first-strand cDNA from all RNA. Following uracil-DNA glycosylase treatment, a first 18-cycle PCR with universal primers M1SS and BC2_uni_R was performed on all cDNA. In the original analysis: Normalization of each sample was performed by random selection of 1 million high-quality reads, each carrying a distinct molecular identifier. Instead of being binned into consensus sequences, reads that shared molecular identifiers were thrown out. MiTCR, run with a Q25 quality threshold and the strictest error-elimination algorithm, handled CDR3 identification, clonotype clustering and error correction. Lower-bound total TCR beta diversity was estimated with a nonparametric unseen species model using Euler transformation. TCRdb applied fastp at Q25 and MiXCR to the public reads, then kept only in-frame beta chains. Records with the same CDR3 protein are collapsed into one entry carrying the most frequent genes and DNA. Here the V and J calls rest on TCRdb's processing, not on the authors' analysis. In all, the sample holds about 640,000 distinct CDR3 sequences, and roughly 30% of those were seen once. Approximately 15% of the sample belongs to the ten largest clones.

The 40 or so donors, aged about 6 to 100 years, were systemically healthy Caucasian individuals from Russia. Roughly 10 milliliters of peripheral blood were drawn from each donor into EDTA-treated Vacutainer tubes. Ficoll-Paque density-gradient centrifugation was used to isolate PBMCs, with at least 7 million obtained per sample. Trizol reagent was used to extract total RNA from the PBMCs, yielding at least 6 micrograms per sample. Naive CD45RAhigh/CD27high T cell percentages were measured by flow cytometry on a PBMC aliquot from every donor. From cysteine to phenylalanine, the CDR3 is 16 amino acids long. Only the CDR3 portion is preserved as DNA: 48 bases, with reading frame beginning at the first base.

The rearrangement combines TRBV12-3 or TRBV12-4 with TRBJ2-3, with 9 central nucleotides matching TRBD2. What was sequenced was blood. The receptor was derived from a woman aged 80 or older in good health. The CDR3 is CASSMIAGASTDAQYF. The DNA sequence reads TGTGCCAGCAGCATGATAGCGGGGGCTAGCACAGATGCGCAGTATTTT.